The 19 T cell receptor beta chains below come from one sample, sequenced in a study of T cells after posttransplantation cyclophosphamide. A marrow graft followed busulfan-fludarabine conditioning, with cyclophosphamide on days +3 and +4. The assay was immunoSEQ multiplex PCR, and TCRdb's table has in-frame clones only and misses some. The table shows about 19,000 clones, with roughly nine tenths occurring only once. This sample comprised PBMCs, obtained after allogeneic stem cell transplant with posttransplant cyclophosphamide. These receptors were obtained from a female patient aged 40-49 years who received an allogeneic stem cell transplant from a related donor, was CMV-positive, and had no GVHD. The T cells may come from the graft donor.

This sequence joins TRBV6-5 and TRBJ2-2; 8 positions match TRBD1. This CDR3 comprises 15 residues. Germline CDR1 MNHEY, CDR2 SVGAGI. V trimming: 10 bases; J trimming: 4 bases; junction bases outside the gene matches: 11. Here the CDR3 reads CATTTGAGLTGELFF. CDR3 DNA: TGTGCCACCACGACAGGGGCGGGACTCACCGGGGAGCTGTTTTTT.

This sequence joins TRBV7-8 and TRBJ2-5; D perhaps matches TRBD1 (6 bases). The J call is in doubt because the DNA end fits TRBJ2-7 better. The germline CDR1 and CDR2 sequences are SGHVS and FQNEAQ. The CDR3 extends over 15 amino acids. This CDR3 is CASSSGQPSSYEQYF. In DNA form, the CDR3 reads TGTGCCAGCAGCTCCGGACAGCCGAGCTCCTACGAGCAGTACTTC.

The chain recombines TRBV7-9 with TRBJ2-7; the D gene is possibly TRBD1 (5 bases). Looked up from germline, CDR1 is SEHNR and CDR2 is FQNEAQ (reference sequence). The CDR3 runs 11 residues. Trimming shortened V by 5 bases and J by 6 bases, and 8 bases separated the two germline ends. The CDR3 reads CASSRTIEQYF. The DNA of the CDR3 is TGTGCCAGCAGCAGGACAATCGAGCAGTACTTC.

Judged by abundance, this clone is large. The J gene is TRBJ2-2, the V gene TRBV10-3, with D possibly matching TRBD1 (6 bases). Trimming left V 3 bases short and J 1 base short, with 6 bases between. Germline CDR1 is ENHRY and CDR2 is SYGVKD. The CDR3 totals 14 residues. The CDR3 sequence is CAISDRGNTGELFF. The CDR3, as DNA: TGTGCCATCAGTGACAGGGGGAACACCGGGGAGCTGTTTTTT.

The chain is built from TRBV6-5 and TRBJ1-1; TRBD1 matches 7 bases. The V and J ends lost 6 bases and 5 bases, in that order; junction bases with no gene match: 12. The CDR3 sequence is 15 residues long. The germline gives CDR1 MNHEY, CDR2 SVGAGI. The CDR3 DNA reads TGTGCCAGCAGCCCTTACCGACAGGGAGGAACTGAAGCTTTCTTT. This translates into CASSPYRQGGTEAFF.

J is TRBJ1-1 and V is TRBV28; 11 nucleotides agree with TRBD1. Germline CDR1 is MDHEN and CDR2 is SYDVKM. With 8 bases clipped from V and 9 bases from J, the junction kept 8 bases outside the gene matches. CDR3 length equals 13 residues. The CDR3 is CASGTGGSQQAFF. The CDR3 DNA reads TGTGCCAGCGGGACAGGGGGATCCCAACAAGCTTTCTTT. The full variable domain, in which reference TRBV28 and TRBJ1-1 provide the parts outside the CDR3, is DVKVTQSSRYLVKRTGEKVFLECVQDMDHENMFWYRQDPGLGLRLIYFSYDVKMKEKGDIPEGYSVSREKKERFSLILESASTNQTSMYLCASGTGGSQQAFFGQGTRLTVV.

This rearrangement joins TRBV7-2 to TRBJ2-3; D is possibly TRBD2 (6 bases). CDR3 length: 16 residues. Germline V gene data show CDR1 as SGHTA and CDR2 as FQGNSA. V was shortened by 1 base and J by 5 bases, with 16 bases between the two germline ends. The CDR3 is CASSLDSSGLRDTQYF. CDR3 in DNA: TGTGCCAGCAGCTTAGACAGCAGCGGGCTGAGAGATACGCAGTATTTT.

This chain uses TRBV13 with TRBJ2-1; TRBD2 is a possible D gene (5 bases). V shed 2 bases and J shed 2 bases, with 10 bases lying between them. This CDR3 comprises 15 residues. The V gene's germline CDR1 is PRHDT and CDR2 FYEKMQ (reference sequence). CDR3 sequence reads: CASSLIANAYNEQFF. The CDR3 DNA follows: TGTGCCAGCAGCTTAATAGCGAACGCCTACAATGAGCAGTTCTTC. Variable domain in full (rest from reference TRBV13 and TRBJ2-1): AAGVIQSPRHLIKEKRETATLKCYPIPRHDTVYWYQQGPGQDPQFLISFYEKMQSDKGSIPDRFSAQQFSDYHSELNMSSLELGDSALYFCASSLIANAYNEQFFGPGTRLTVL.

The chain has TRBV6-5 and TRBJ2-5, with TRBD1 matching 9 bases. The J call is in doubt because the DNA end fits TRBJ2-7 better. Per the germline V gene, CDR1 is MNHEY and CDR2 is SVGAGI. CDR3 length: 15 residues. The CDR3 spells CASSYGGTGIREQYF. The CDR3 DNA reads TGTGCCAGCAGTTACGGCGGGACAGGGATACGCGAGCAGTACTTC.

The table lists this clone with a few counts. This sequence joins TRBV6-5 and TRBJ2-6, with 7 bases identical to TRBD1. The ends lost 8 bases at V and 0 bases at J; junction bases unmatched: 1. CDR1 and CDR2 (germline): MNHEY, SVGAGI. The CDR3 sequence is 14 residues long. CDR3 sequence reads: CASRQGSGANVLTF. The CDR3 nucleotides read TGTGCCAGCCGACAGGGCTCTGGGGCCAACGTCCTGACTTTC.

The rearrangement joins TRBV7-8 to TRBJ2-1, with D uncertain. V lost 5 bases, J lost 1 base, and 12 bases lay in between. This CDR3 spans 15 amino acids. Germline lookup yields CDR1 SGHVS and CDR2 FQNEAQ. Here the CDR3 reads CASSPWRVSYNEQFF. CDR3 coding DNA: TGTGCCAGCAGCCCTTGGAGAGTATCCTACAATGAGCAGTTCTTC.

This clone was seen just once. This sequence joins TRBV4-3 and TRBJ2-1; 11 bases line up with TRBD2. Per germline, CDR1 LGHNA and CDR2 YSLEER. The CDR3 runs to 15 residues. J was trimmed by 3 bases and V by 3 bases; bases with no gene match: 1. CDR3 sequence (DNA): TGCGCCAGCAGCCAGACTAGCGGGAACTACAATGAGCAGTTCTTC. This sequence encodes CASSQTSGNYNEQFF.

This clone was detected only once. This chain connects TRBV9 to TRBJ1-2; the D is unclear. Germline values: CDR1 SGDLS, CDR2 YYNGEE. The CDR3 consists of 12 residues. Trimming took off 4 bases at V and 8 bases at J, with 12 bases between the two ends. DNA of the CDR3: TGTGCCAGCAGCTTCAACAGAAACGGCTACACCTTC. Its protein product is CASSFNRNGYTF.

The rearrangement joins TRBV4-3 to TRBJ2-7, with 9 nucleotides matching TRBD2. Looked up from germline, CDR1 is LGHNA and CDR2 is YSLEER. Losses at the gene ends were 3 bases for V and 3 bases for J; bases not matched to a gene: 9. This CDR3 comprises 16 residues. This CDR3 reads CASSQDRASGNYEQYF. CDR3 DNA: TGCGCCAGCAGCCAGGATAGGGCTAGCGGGAACTACGAGCAGTACTTC.

Concerning this clone itself: At the DNA level, this CDR3 is encoded by other sequences in the same sample as well. The chain links TRBV9 to TRBJ1-1; D is unclear. CDR1 and CDR2 (germline): SGDLS, YYNGEE. This CDR3 comprises 13 residues. The V and J ends lost 2 bases and 1 base respectively, with 6 bases between them. CDR3 in amino acids: CASSVTGNTEAFF. CDR3 nucleotide sequence: TGTGCCAGCAGCGTGACGGGGAACACTGAAGCTTTCTTT.

The rearrangement links TRBV5-6 to TRBJ2-5; perhaps TRBD2 as D (6 bases). CDR1 is SGHDT, CDR2 YYEEEE, per germline. V was shortened by 2 bases and J by 0 bases, with 8 bases between the two germline ends. The CDR3 runs 14 residues. CDR3 bases: TGTGCCAGCAGCTTTGGGAGGTACCAAGAGACCCAGTACTTC. This sequence encodes CASSFGRYQETQYF. Drawing the rest from reference TRBV5-6 and TRBJ2-5, the complete variable domain is DAGVTQSPTHLIKTRGQQVTLRCSPKSGHDTVSWYQQALGQGPQFIFQYYEEEERQRGNFPDRFSGHQFPNYSSELNVNALLLGDSALYLCASSFGRYQETQYFGPGTRLLVL.

This clone was detected a few times. The rearrangement joins TRBV5-6 to TRBJ1-1; D gene unclear. CDR1 and CDR2 from the germline V gene are SGHDT and YYEEEE. The CDR3 runs to 15 residues. The V end lost 4 bases, the J end lost 5 bases, and 18 bases lay between the germline ends. This chain's CDR3 is CASSLDPGAGTEAFF. CDR3 in DNA: TGTGCCAGCAGCCTTGACCCGGGAGCTGGGACTGAAGCTTTCTTT.

J is TRBJ2-1 and V is TRBV5-1, with D possibly being TRBD1 (6 bases). CDR3 length: 15 residues. The germline gives CDR1 SGHRS, CDR2 YFSETQ. V lost 4 bases to trimming and J lost 2 bases, with 13 bases between them. CDR3 nucleotide sequence: TGCGCCAGCAGCCCCCCGGGACAACCCTACAATGAGCAGTTCTTC. As protein: CASSPPGQPYNEQFF.

The rearrangement uses TRBV29-1 and TRBJ2-3; TRBD1 agrees at 7 bases. Losses at the gene ends were 3 bases for V and 3 bases for J; bases not matched to a gene: 24. The germline gives CDR1 SQVTM, CDR2 ANQGSEA. The CDR3 is 20 amino acids. In DNA form, the CDR3 reads TGCAGCGTTGATTCTTTGCAGGGGGTAAGTTGGTACCTAGATACAGATACGCAGTATTTT. This gives the protein CSVDSLQGVSWYLDTDTQYF.